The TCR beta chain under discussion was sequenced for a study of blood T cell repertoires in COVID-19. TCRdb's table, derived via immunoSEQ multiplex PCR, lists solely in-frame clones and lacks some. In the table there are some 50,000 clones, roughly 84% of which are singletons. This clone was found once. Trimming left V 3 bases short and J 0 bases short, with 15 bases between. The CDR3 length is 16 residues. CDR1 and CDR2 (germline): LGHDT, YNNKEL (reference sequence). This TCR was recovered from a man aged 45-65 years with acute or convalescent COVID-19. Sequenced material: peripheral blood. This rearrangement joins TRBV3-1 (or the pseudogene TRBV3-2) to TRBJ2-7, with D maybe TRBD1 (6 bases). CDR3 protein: CASSHGYRVSSYEQYF. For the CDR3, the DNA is TGTGCCAGCAGCCATGGTTACAGGGTGAGCTCCTACGAGCAGTACTTC.